The entry that follows covers one T cell receptor (beta chain) sequence. The antigen is unknown. This sample includes further DNA sequences coding for the same CDR3. Time point: week 5, during vaccination. A 20-mer mutant IDH1 peptide at 300 ug was injected subcutaneously with topical imiquimod. The astrocytomas were IDH1-mutant, ATRX-negative, and WHO grade 3 or 4. This sample is part of a study of a mutant IDH1 vaccine in newly diagnosed glioma. Study background: The start of vaccination came 4-6 weeks after radiotherapy alone, or with temozolomide cycles. Study-level findings and limits: Induction of immune responses by the vaccine occurred in about 93% of patients.

The assay was immunoSEQ multiplex PCR, and TCRdb's table has in-frame clones only and misses some. The table records 50,000 to 75,000 clones, about 81% of them present only once. Germline CDR1 reads SGHTA; CDR2 reads FQGNSA. The CDR3 contains 18 residues. The trim removed 0 bases at V and 4 bases at J, leaving 8 bases unmatched. Sequencing was performed on PBMCs, taken from a glioma patient whose treatment included an IDH1 peptide vaccine. This TCR came from a woman between 45 and 60 years old with glioma. This chain connects TRBV7-2 to TRBJ1-5, with 11 bases fitting TRBD1. The CDR3 DNA follows: TGTGCCAGCAGCTTAGCCTCCGGGACAGGGGGACGAAATCAGCCCCAGCATTTT. Protein product: CASSLASGTGGRNQPQHF.